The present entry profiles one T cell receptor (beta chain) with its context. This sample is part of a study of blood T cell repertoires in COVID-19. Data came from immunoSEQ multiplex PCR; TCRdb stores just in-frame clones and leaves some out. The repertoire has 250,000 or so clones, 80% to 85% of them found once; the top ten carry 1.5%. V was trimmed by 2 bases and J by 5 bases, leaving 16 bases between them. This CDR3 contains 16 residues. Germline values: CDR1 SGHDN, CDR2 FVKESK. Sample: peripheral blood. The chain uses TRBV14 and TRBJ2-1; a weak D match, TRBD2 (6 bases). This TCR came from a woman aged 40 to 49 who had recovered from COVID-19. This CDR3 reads CASSQPGLPPNNEQFF. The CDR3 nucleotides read TGTGCCAGCAGCCAACCGGGACTCCCACCGAACAATGAGCAGTTCTTC.